This TCR beta chain was observed in a study of blood T cell repertoires in COVID-19. Study overall: Samples of COVID-19 (acute and convalescent) were obtained from the United States, Italy and Spain. Nucleic acid was either cDNA or gDNA, and it came from T cells, B-cell-depleted T cells, or PBMCs.

The method was immunoSEQ multiplex PCR; TCRdb's version includes in-frame clones alone and lacks a portion of them. The repertoire holds about 360,000 clones, around 86% seen once, with about 3% in the top ten. The sequenced sample was peripheral blood. The receptor comes from a human donor in a cohort sampled during active COVID-19.

CDR3 bases: TGCGCCAGCAGTGATTGGGGGGATGGAGTCTATGGCTACACCTTC. This encodes CASSDWGDGVYGYTF. V gene TRBV4-1 combines with J gene TRBJ1-2, with a weak D call TRBD1 (5 bases). The CDR3 consists of 15 residues. V was trimmed by 6 bases and J by 4 bases, leaving 18 bases between them. The germline CDR1 and CDR2 sequences are MGHRA and YSYEKL.